This TCR beta chain was obtained from a study of persistence of HIV-infected CD4 T cells. On this clone: Its specificity is not known.

Cells were stimulated with CMV-infected fibroblast lysates at 8 to 10 ug/mL. CD40L/CD69 double-negative CD45RO-high memory CD4+ T cells were collected. CDR3 length: 16 residues. The V end lost 1 base, the J end lost 0 bases, and 15 bases lay between the germline ends. Germline-derived CDR1 and CDR2 are SQVTM and ANQGSEA. This was the immunoSEQ version 4 assay in survey mode. Clones were sequenced by immunoSEQ multiplex PCR, and TCRdb holds only the in-frame ones, with some missing. The sample shows some 48,000 clones, about 80% of them seen only once. The source material was CD4+ T cells sorted from PBMCs after 18-hour stimulation, sampled from a patient who received antiretroviral therapy. The sequence derives from an adult man with HIV who was CMV-seropositive. The chain links TRBV29-1 to TRBJ1-1; maybe TRBD1 (5 bases). DNA of the CDR3: TGCAGCGTTGAAGGGGGACGCAAAACTATGAACACTGAAGCTTTCTTT. The encoded protein is CSVEGGRKTMNTEAFF. Combining the CDR3 with reference TRBV29-1 and TRBJ1-1 gives the whole variable domain SAVISQKPSRDICQRGTSLTIQCQVDSQVTMMFWYRQQPGQSLTLIATANQGSEATYESGFVIDKFPISRPNLTFSTLTVSNMSPEDSSIYLCSVEGGRKTMNTEAFFGQGTRLTVV.